The rows below give T cell receptor beta chains drawn from one sample of a study of graft-versus-host responses after intestinal transplantation. The repertoire was sequenced with immunoSEQ multiplex PCR; TCRdb's copy has only in-frame clones and lacks some. The repertoire consists of about 63,000 clones, with around nine tenths occurring once and the leading ten covering approximately 1.7%. This specimen consisted of ileum tissue, obtained 350 to 400 days after transplant. The receptors stem from a human patient who received an intestinal transplant, so some T cells may come from the graft donor. Both conserved end residues are part of each CDR3.

CDR3 protein: CASSIRTNTEAFF
V gene: TRBV19
J gene: TRBJ1-1

CDR3 protein: CASSGLRDTQYF
V gene: TRBV9
J gene: TRBJ2-3

CDR3 protein: CSVELGTYEQYF
V gene: TRBV29-1
J gene: TRBJ2-7

CDR3 protein: CASSLDRGGTDTQYF
V gene: TRBV11-2
J gene: TRBJ2-3

CDR3 protein: CASSYAGGGNQPQHF
V gene: TRBV6-5
J gene: TRBJ1-5

CDR3 protein: CASSWDGYGYTF
V gene: TRBV5-1
J gene: TRBJ1-2

CDR3 protein: CASSVGLAGPEQYF
V gene: TRBV9
J gene: TRBJ2-7

CDR3 protein: CASSQATSVYNEQFF
V gene: TRBV4-1
J gene: TRBJ2-1

CDR3 protein: CASSLGQNSLYEQYF
V gene: TRBV27
J gene: TRBJ2-7

CDR3 protein: CASRGQVGNQPQHF
V gene: TRBV6-1
J gene: TRBJ1-5

CDR3 protein: CATQRDGYNEQFF
V gene: TRBV6-1
J gene: TRBJ2-1

CDR3 protein: CASSLGGLAVTDTQYF
V gene: TRBV13
J gene: TRBJ2-3

CDR3 protein: CAWNRGGYDQPQHF
V gene: TRBV30
J gene: TRBJ1-5

CDR3 protein: CASSPGTGGMYEQYF
V gene: TRBV25-1
J gene: TRBJ2-7

CDR3 protein: CASRRSVVYNEQFF
V gene: TRBV10-2
J gene: TRBJ2-1

CDR3 protein: CASSLALGETQYF
V gene: TRBV18
J gene: TRBJ2-5

CDR3 protein: CASSLRTGSIETQYF
V gene: TRBV5-1
J gene: TRBJ2-5

CDR3 protein: CASSPLELLTGELFF
V gene: TRBV6-5
J gene: TRBJ2-2

CDR3 protein: CASNPIRDRGRYTQYF
V gene: TRBV11-2
J gene: TRBJ2-3

CDR3 protein: CSVLRQGAQGYTF
V gene: TRBV29-1
J gene: TRBJ1-2

CDR3 protein: CASSPPPGQGINYEQYF
V gene: TRBV18
J gene: TRBJ2-7

CDR3 protein: CASSDQDHTEAFF
V gene: TRBV10-1
J gene: TRBJ1-1

CDR3 protein: CASSVARLAGEQYF
V gene: TRBV9
J gene: TRBJ2-7

CDR3 protein: CASSLEETQYF
V gene: TRBV5-1
J gene: TRBJ2-5

CDR3 protein: CASSLGKGKLFF
V gene: TRBV5-5
J gene: TRBJ1-4